This entry lists 20 T cell receptor beta chains sequenced from one sample in a study of control samples from healthy donors and cancer patients. TCRdb keeps only in-frame clones here, not all; method: immunoSEQ multiplex PCR. This sample has 100,000 to 150,000 clones, with around 90% found just once. The specimen sequenced was blood. The receptors shown here come from a man younger than 35 in good health.

The chain employs TRBV7-9 and TRBJ2-1; TRBD2 aligns across 9 bases. Germline loops: CDR1 SEHNR, CDR2 FQNEAQ (reference sequence). V lost 5 bases to trimming and J lost 10 bases; unmatched junction nucleotides: 15. This CDR3 is built from 16 residues. This CDR3 is CASSPSGRGGLLEQFF. CDR3 nucleotides: TGTGCCAGCAGCCCTTCGGGGCGGGGGGGCCTTTTGGAGCAGTTCTTC.

This clone was recorded only once. The V gene is TRBV19, the J gene TRBJ2-3, with 11 nucleotides matching TRBD2. V trimming: 6 bases; J trimming: 6 bases; junction bases outside the gene matches: 8. The CDR3 is 15 residues long. Germline V CDR1 and CDR2: LNHDA, SQIVND (reference sequence). The CDR3, as DNA: TGTGCCAGTAGCATTAGCGGGGGGGCCCGTGATACGCAGTATTTT. It specifies CASSISGGARDTQYF.

In this sample, this clone turned up once. The gene calls are TRBV10-2 and TRBJ2-5, with 16 bases that match TRBD2. The germline V gene has CDR1 WSHSY and CDR2 SAAADI. The CDR3 is made up of 16 amino acids. The J segment lost 3 bases and the V segment lost 6 bases, leaving 4 bases of the junction unmatched. This CDR3 reads CASRKGLAGGKETQYF. CDR3 sequence (DNA): TGCGCCAGCAGGAAGGGACTAGCGGGGGGGAAAGAGACCCAGTACTTC.

The table lists this clone with a count of one. This sequence joins TRBV11-2 and TRBJ1-4; D not resolved. In germline, CDR1 is SGHAT, CDR2 FQNNGV. This CDR3 is 13 amino acids long. The ends were cut back, 2 bases at V and 9 bases at J, with 10 bases in the middle. CDR3 in amino acids: CASSLLANQKLFF. The CDR3 region has the DNA TGTGCCAGCAGCTTACTTGCAAACCAAAAACTGTTTTTT. Drawing the rest from reference TRBV11-2 and TRBJ1-4, the complete variable domain is EAGVAQSPRYKIIEKRQSVAFWCNPISGHATLYWYQQILGQGPKLLIQFQNNGVVDDSQLPKDRFSAERLKGVDSTLKIQPAKLEDSAVYLCASSLLANQKLFFGSGTQLSVL.

The chain uses TRBV15 and TRBJ1-4; TRBD1 agrees at 8 bases. The CDR3 consists of 16 residues. V was pared by 3 bases and J by 6 bases, with 9 bases of the junction left unmatched. CDR1 is LNHNV and CDR2 is YYDKDF in the germline V gene (reference sequence). The CDR3 region has the DNA TGTGCCACCAGCAGGCACGACAGGGGAAGGGATGAAAAACTGTTTTTT. Encoded protein: CATSRHDRGRDEKLFF.

The V call is TRBV6-5, the J call TRBJ2-1; the D call may be TRBD1 or TRBD2 (5 bases each). The CDR3 is 14 amino acids. V was shortened by 7 bases and J by 7 bases, with 17 bases between the two germline ends. Germline CDR1 and CDR2: MNHEY and SVGAGI. CDR3 region: CASTGTLLRNEQFF. CDR3 in DNA: TGTGCCAGCACCGGGACGTTGCTCCGGAATGAGCAGTTCTTC.

The chain uses TRBV5-1 and TRBJ1-2; D remains unclear. This CDR3 spans 13 amino acids. With 0 bases removed from V and 8 bases from J, the gap between germline ends came to 11 bases. Germline lookup yields CDR1 SGHRS and CDR2 YFSETQ. The DNA of the CDR3 is TGCGCCAGCAGCTTGGGTACGGGGAGGGGCTACACCTTC. Encoded protein: CASSLGTGRGYTF.

V usage is TRBV10-2 and J usage is TRBJ2-4; 10 bases align to TRBD2. Per germline, CDR1 WSHSY and CDR2 SAAADI. The CDR3 totals 15 residues. J gave up 3 bases and V 4 bases, and 3 bases lay outside the gene matches. CDR3 nucleotides: TGCGCCAGCAGTGCAGCTAGCGGGGGCAAAAACATTCAGTACTTC. It specifies CASSAASGGKNIQYF.

This chain uses TRBV7-8 with TRBJ2-3, with 7 positions matching TRBD1. The ends lost 5 bases at V and 11 bases at J; junction bases unmatched: 13. The CDR3 extends over 14 amino acids. Germline CDR1 SGHVS, CDR2 FQNEAQ. CDR3 region: CASSAGNRDSLQYF. The CDR3 nucleotides read TGTGCCAGCAGCGCAGGAAACCGGGACAGTCTGCAGTATTTT.

V and J are TRBV5-6 and TRBJ1-3; D is ambiguous. CDR3 length: 16 amino acids. Trimming took off 0 bases at V and 4 bases at J, with 14 bases between the two ends. The germline V gene has CDR1 SGHDT and CDR2 YYEEEE. CDR3 sequence: CASSLGFSGHGNTIYF. CDR3 bases: TGTGCCAGCAGCTTGGGTTTTTCTGGGCACGGAAACACCATATATTTT.

The gene calls are TRBV3-1 (or the pseudogene TRBV3-2) and TRBJ2-3; D is perhaps TRBD1 (5 bases). CDR1 is LGHDT and CDR2 is YNNKEL in the germline V gene (reference sequence). V shed 2 bases and J shed 4 bases, with 16 bases lying between them. This CDR3 has 16 residues. CDR3 nucleotide sequence: TGTGCCAGCAGCCAAAGGGGTGGGGTTGGTCCAGATACGCAGTATTTT. It encodes CASSQRGGVGPDTQYF.

V and J are TRBV18 and TRBJ1-4; 7 bases match TRBD1. Germline trimming cut 2 bases from V and 5 bases from J; bases unmatched to any gene: 5. The germline gives CDR1 KGHSH, CDR2 LQKENI. This CDR3 has 15 amino acids. CDR3 in DNA: TGTGCCAGCTCACCATCTTTACAGGGGAATGAAAAACTGTTTTTT. Translated, it gives CASSPSLQGNEKLFF.

V is TRBV19 and J is TRBJ1-2; D ambiguous. This CDR3 is 14 amino acids long. The germline gives CDR1 LNHDA, CDR2 SQIVND (reference sequence). The V and J ends lost 1 base and 3 bases respectively, with 9 bases between them. Here the CDR3 DNA reads TGTGCCAGTAGTATAGGCCCGGGGTACTATGGCTACACCTTC. It yields the protein CASSIGPGYYGYTF.

This clone was recorded only once. The rearrangement uses TRBV12-3 or TRBV12-4 and TRBJ1-1; the D is unclear. V gave up 5 bases and J gave up 3 bases, with 10 bases separating them. This CDR3 contains 13 residues. As DNA, the CDR3 is TGTGCCAGCAGTCACGGGTTGCACACTGAAGCTTTCTTT. Translating it yields CASSHGLHTEAFF.

The J gene is TRBJ1-5, the V gene TRBV18; D possibly corresponds to TRBD1 (5 bases). Germline lookup yields CDR1 KGHSH and CDR2 LQKENI. Trimming left V 4 bases short and J 3 bases short, with 13 bases between. CDR3 length equals 15 residues. CDR3 protein: CASSRWQGPNQPQHF. The CDR3 DNA sequence: TGTGCCAGCTCACGATGGCAGGGACCCAATCAGCCCCAGCATTTT.

V and J are TRBV10-3 and TRBJ2-7; 8 bases match TRBD1. There are 15 residues in the CDR3. Germline V CDR1 and CDR2: ENHRY, SYGVKD. The J segment lost 5 bases and the V segment lost 2 bases, leaving 8 bases of the junction unmatched. The CDR3 spells CAISEPGTGAHEQYF. DNA for the CDR3: TGTGCCATCAGTGAGCCAGGGACAGGAGCCCACGAGCAGTACTTC.

V usage is TRBV7-9 and J usage is TRBJ1-1, with D unclear. V gave up 4 bases and J gave up 5 bases, with 20 bases separating them. The CDR3 length is 16 residues. Per germline, CDR1 SEHNR and CDR2 FQNEAQ (reference sequence). CDR3 sequence reads: CASSSSPGGRKTEAFF. CDR3 nucleotide sequence: TGTGCCAGCAGCTCCTCCCCTGGCGGCAGGAAAACTGAAGCTTTCTTT.

The V call is TRBV18, the J call TRBJ1-5; D is perhaps TRBD1 (6 bases). The CDR3 spans 13 residues. The germline V and J ends were trimmed by 6 bases and 2 bases, with 8 bases remaining between them. CDR1 is KGHSH and CDR2 is LQKENI in the germline V gene. CDR3 residues: CASSPGGNQPQHF. The CDR3 DNA reads as TGTGCCAGCTCCCCAGGGGGCAATCAGCCCCAGCATTTT.

This rearrangement joins TRBV28 to TRBJ1-1, with TRBD1 as a possible D gene (6 bases). Trimming removed 3 bases at V and 8 bases at J, with 13 bases between. The CDR3 runs to 13 residues. CDR1 is MDHEN, CDR2 SYDVKM, per germline. DNA for the CDR3: TGTGCCAGCAGTTTGATACAGGGTACCGAAGCTTTCTTT. Protein: CASSLIQGTEAFF.

This CDR3 reads CASRYTGELFF. As DNA, the CDR3 is TGTGCCAGCAGATACACCGGGGAGCTGTTTTTT. V is TRBV12-3 or TRBV12-4 and J is TRBJ2-2; no firm D call. Trimming cost V 6 bases and J 3 bases, with 2 bases left between them. The CDR3 is 11 residues long.